Below are 28 T cell receptor beta chains sequenced from a single sample in a study of PD-1 blockade in classical Hodgkin lymphoma. TCRdb's table, derived via immunoSEQ multiplex PCR, lists solely in-frame clones and lacks some. The sample contains over 70,000 clones, roughly 89% of which appear only once. Every patient experienced relapse after autologous stem cell transplantation, and brentuximab vedotin exposure varied. Sequenced here: peripheral blood mononuclear cells (PBMCs), sampled at baseline. Receptors originate from a human donor with classical Hodgkin lymphoma.

This clone was picked up a small number of times. The V gene is TRBV6-6, the J gene TRBJ1-5; D not certain. The CDR3 is 13 amino acids. V shed 3 bases and J shed 1 base, with 4 bases lying between them. Germline V gene sequence: CDR1 MNHNY, CDR2 SVGAGI (reference sequence). The CDR3 bases are TGTGCCAGCAGTTATGTCAGCAATCAGCCCCAGCATTTT. Protein: CASSYVSNQPQHF.

This rearrangement joins TRBV19 to TRBJ2-1; D is undetermined. V dropped 5 bases and J dropped 9 bases, with 11 bases sitting between them. CDR3 length: 12 residues. CDR1 and CDR2 (germline): LNHDA, SQIVND (reference sequence). The CDR3 region is CASSAVGIEQFF. The CDR3 DNA sequence: TGTGCCAGTAGTGCTGTGGGGATTGAGCAGTTCTTC.

This chain links TRBV19 with TRBJ2-1; TRBD1 is a possible D gene (7 bases). The CDR3 sequence is 16 residues long. Looked up from germline, CDR1 is LNHDA and CDR2 is SQIVND (reference sequence). V lost 4 bases, J lost 2 bases, and 15 bases lay in between. CDR3 protein: CASSTPRGVTYNEQFF. In nucleotides, the CDR3 is TGTGCCAGTAGTACCCCCAGGGGGGTGACCTACAATGAGCAGTTCTTC.

The rearrangement uses TRBV10-2 and TRBJ2-5, with 8 bases fitting TRBD2. The CDR3 spans 15 residues. Germline loops: CDR1 WSHSY, CDR2 SAAADI. Trimming cost V 4 bases and J 5 bases; bases outside gene matches: 9. CDR3 sequence (DNA): TGCGCCAGCAGTGGTAAGCGGGAGCTTCCTGAGACCCAGTACTTC. Amino acid sequence: CASSGKRELPETQYF.

This clone was observed once. V and J are TRBV2 and TRBJ2-7; D is unclear. V lost 1 base, J lost 4 bases, and 8 bases lay in between. The CDR3 length is 13 residues. The germline CDR1 and CDR2 sequences are SNHLY and FYNNEI. DNA of the CDR3: TGTGCCAGCAGTGAAGGGAGAATTTACGAGCAGTACTTC. Its protein is CASSEGRIYEQYF.

The chain uses TRBV19 and TRBJ2-1; 16 bases agree with TRBD2. Germline V gene data show CDR1 as LNHDA and CDR2 as SQIVND (reference sequence). The length of the CDR3 is 18 residues. The V segment lost 5 bases and the J segment 4 bases; nucleotides outside the gene matches: 8. The CDR3 here is CASSARVGLAGGYNEQFF. CDR3 in DNA: TGTGCCAGTAGTGCCCGGGTGGGACTAGCGGGAGGGTACAATGAGCAGTTCTTC.

This rearrangement joins TRBV30 to TRBJ2-7; D is unclear. The V gene lost 0 bases and the J gene lost 5 bases, with 5 bases spanning the gap. The CDR3 has 11 amino acids. The germline CDR1 and CDR2 sequences are GTSNPN and SVGIG (reference sequence). The CDR3 loop is CAWSVLNEQYF. The CDR3 DNA is TGTGCCTGGAGTGTACTAAACGAGCAGTACTTC.

In nucleotides, the CDR3 is TGTGCCAGCAGCCAAGCGGGGATTTGGGGGGAGCCGAATGAAAAACTGTTTTTT. This gives the protein CASSQAGIWGEPNEKLFF. The rearrangement uses TRBV4-2 and TRBJ1-4, with D tentatively TRBD1 (5 bases). The CDR3 sequence is 18 residues long. Germline CDR1 LGHNA, CDR2 YNFKEQ. Trimming cost V 1 base and J 5 bases, with 20 bases left between them.

The J gene is TRBJ2-7, the V gene TRBV5-4; 12 positions agree with TRBD2. Losses at the gene ends were 4 bases for V and 3 bases for J; bases not matched to a gene: 8. The CDR3 is 16 residues long. Germline values: CDR1 SGHNT, CDR2 YYREEE (reference sequence). The DNA of the CDR3 is TGTGCCAGCAGCAGCGGGGGACTAGCGGGCCGCTACGAGCAGTACTTC. Translation: CASSSGGLAGRYEQYF.

Only a few counts were recorded for this clone. The chain links TRBV18 to TRBJ2-7; D gene ambiguous. Trimming pared 0 bases from V and 5 bases from J, leaving 8 bases between. Germline V gives CDR1 KGHSH, CDR2 LQKENI. There are 13 residues in the CDR3. The CDR3 loop is CASSPPLGDEQYF. In DNA, the CDR3 is TGTGCCAGCTCACCACCGTTAGGCGACGAGCAGTACTTC.

This chain links TRBV11-2 with TRBJ2-2; D possibly corresponds to TRBD2 (5 bases). Trimming stripped 2 bases from V and 4 bases from J, with 8 bases between. The CDR3 runs to 14 residues. The V gene's germline CDR1 is SGHAT and CDR2 FQNNGV. The CDR3 here is CASSLTTSTGELFF. The CDR3 DNA reads TGTGCCAGCAGCTTAACCACTAGCACCGGGGAGCTGTTTTTT.

The CDR3 is CASSLGAGVGYEQYF. The CDR3 nucleotides are TGTGCCAGCAGCTTAGGTGCGGGAGTAGGCTACGAGCAGTACTTC. V is TRBV7-9 and J is TRBJ2-7; 7 nucleotides match TRBD2. The trim removed 1 base at V and 3 bases at J, leaving 6 bases unmatched. There are 15 residues in the CDR3. Per the germline V gene, CDR1 is SEHNR and CDR2 is FQNEAQ (reference sequence).

This sequence joins TRBV19 and TRBJ1-4; D call uncertain. Trimming left V 3 bases short and J 4 bases short, with 6 bases between. The CDR3 length is 13 residues. The germline CDR1 and CDR2 sequences are LNHDA and SQIVND (reference sequence). This CDR3 reads CASSMAINEKLFF. CDR3 nucleotides: TGTGCCAGTAGTATGGCTATTAATGAAAAACTGTTTTTT.

The V call is TRBV14, the J call TRBJ2-7; D ambiguous. CDR1 is SGHDN and CDR2 is FVKESK in the germline V gene. V was cut by 1 base and J by 6 bases, with 10 bases left in between. This CDR3 has 13 residues. The DNA for the CDR3 is TGTGCCAGCAGCCAAGTTGATTCGGCCGAGCAGTACTTC. Translating gives CASSQVDSAEQYF.

The chain links TRBV29-1 to TRBJ2-7; TRBD2 matches 8 bases. The CDR3 runs 13 residues. Germline CDR1 and CDR2: SQVTM and ANQGSEA. The V segment lost 7 bases and the J segment 6 bases; nucleotides outside the gene matches: 11. Here the CDR3 reads CSGLPPGGREQYF. DNA of the CDR3: TGCAGCGGGTTACCCCCGGGAGGGCGCGAGCAGTACTTC.

The CDR3 spells CASSFGQGGSHEQYF. In nucleotides, the CDR3 is TGCGCCAGCAGCTTTGGACAGGGAGGTTCCCACGAGCAGTACTTC. The gene calls are TRBV5-1 and TRBJ2-7, with TRBD1 matching over 8 bases. CDR3 size: 15 residues. V lost 2 bases, J lost 5 bases, and 9 bases stayed unmatched. Germline assignment: CDR1 SGHRS and CDR2 YFSETQ.

V is TRBV28 and J is TRBJ1-1; D gene uncertain. The CDR3 contains 16 residues. CDR1 is MDHEN, CDR2 SYDVKM, per germline. V was trimmed by 3 bases and J by 7 bases, leaving 21 bases between them. The CDR3 sequence is CASSLFMAGRINEAFF. CDR3 DNA: TGTGCCAGCAGTTTGTTTATGGCAGGACGGATCAATGAAGCTTTCTTT.

The rearrangement links TRBV6-5 to TRBJ2-7, with D perhaps matching TRBD1 (6 bases). Germline V gene lookup returns CDR1 MNHEY and CDR2 SVGAGI. This CDR3 contains 14 residues. Trimming cost V 6 bases and J 6 bases, with 18 bases left between them. CDR3 amino acids: CASSPPLRGGEQYF. CDR3 DNA sequence: TGTGCCAGCAGCCCCCCACTCCGAGGGGGCGAGCAGTACTTC.

The gene calls are TRBV10-1 and TRBJ2-7; no firm D call. The V end was cut by 4 bases, the J end by 0 bases, with 7 bases between. The CDR3 consists of 13 residues. Germline V CDR1 and CDR2: WNHNN, SYGVQD (reference sequence). The CDR3, as DNA: TGCGCCAGCAGTGGGGCTCCCTCCTACGAGCAGTACTTC. Amino acids: CASSGAPSYEQYF.

This clone was observed a few times. The chain has TRBV18 and TRBJ1-1, with 9 bases aligning to TRBD1. V shed 4 bases, J shed 1 base, and the junction held 4 bases outside the gene matches. Per the germline V gene, CDR1 is KGHSH and CDR2 is LQKENI. The CDR3 totals 15 residues. This chain's CDR3 is CASSRETGGNTEAFF. The CDR3 nucleotides are TGTGCCAGCTCACGGGAGACAGGGGGGAACACTGAAGCTTTCTTT.

V gene TRBV9 combines with J gene TRBJ1-1; D perhaps matches TRBD1 (5 bases). V was clipped by 3 bases and J by 0 bases, with 21 bases between them. Germline V lookup: CDR1 SGDLS, CDR2 YYNGEE. The length of the CDR3 is 18 residues. The CDR3 here is CASSAGGDVGHMNTEAFF. CDR3 DNA sequence: TGTGCCAGCAGCGCGGGAGGAGACGTAGGACACATGAACACTGAAGCTTTCTTT.

V gene TRBV5-4 combines with J gene TRBJ1-2; a weak D match, TRBD1 (5 bases). There are 17 residues in the CDR3. The germline gives CDR1 SGHNT, CDR2 YYREEE (reference sequence). The ends were cut back, 4 bases at V and 2 bases at J, with 21 bases in the middle. The CDR3 region is CASSPDGVGVGNYGYTF. CDR3 nucleotide sequence: TGTGCCAGCAGCCCGGATGGTGTGGGGGTGGGGAACTATGGCTACACCTTC.

DNA of the CDR3: TGTGCCAGCAGGCCTCATCAGGGGGCAGCTTTGAACACTGAAGCTTTCTTT. Translation: CASRPHQGAALNTEAFF. The V and J genes are TRBV28 and TRBJ1-1, with 8 bases identical to TRBD1. Trimming cost V 6 bases and J 0 bases; bases outside gene matches: 12. Germline loops: CDR1 MDHEN, CDR2 SYDVKM. The CDR3 sequence is 17 residues long. Full variable domain (outside the CDR3, taken from reference TRBV28 and TRBJ1-1): DVKVTQSSRYLVKRTGEKVFLECVQDMDHENMFWYRQDPGLGLRLIYFSYDVKMKEKGDIPEGYSVSREKKERFSLILESASTNQTSMYLCASRPHQGAALNTEAFFGQGTRLTVV.

There are a few counts of this clone. V and J are TRBV5-4 and TRBJ2-3; D possibly uses TRBD1 or TRBD2 (5 bases each). The CDR3 loop spans 15 amino acids. Germline V gene sequence: CDR1 SGHNT, CDR2 YYREEE (reference sequence). V was trimmed by 5 bases and J by 2 bases, leaving 15 bases between them. The CDR3 sequence: CASSSQGAATDTQYF. CDR3 nucleotide sequence: TGTGCCAGCAGTTCCCAGGGAGCGGCCACAGATACGCAGTATTTT.

The chain is built from TRBV6-6 and TRBJ2-3; possible D gene TRBD1, 5 bases. V gave up 7 bases and J gave up 6 bases, with 8 bases separating them. CDR1 MNHNY and CDR2 SVGAGI come from the germline V gene (reference sequence). The CDR3 has 11 residues. The chain's CDR3 is CASTNRDTQYF. Here the CDR3 DNA reads TGTGCCAGCACCAACAGGGATACGCAGTATTTT.

V usage is TRBV30 and J usage is TRBJ1-2; D is possibly TRBD1 (6 bases). Trimming took off 1 base at V and 7 bases at J, with 19 bases between the two ends. CDR1 is GTSNPN and CDR2 is SVGIG in the germline V gene (reference sequence). The CDR3 sequence is 15 residues long. The CDR3 DNA sequence: TGTGCCTGGAGTGGGTTAGGGGGAGGCGGAGGTGGCTACACCTTC. This translates into CAWSGLGGGGGGYTF.

V usage is TRBV15 and J usage is TRBJ2-5; D call uncertain. V was clipped by 0 bases and J by 7 bases, with 15 bases between them. Germline V CDR1 and CDR2: LNHNV, YYDKDF (reference sequence). The CDR3 length is 15 residues. The CDR3 spells CATSRDKYSEGTQYF. CDR3 bases: TGTGCCACCAGCAGAGATAAGTACTCGGAAGGGACCCAGTACTTC.

The chain couples TRBV6-5 to TRBJ1-1, with no clear D. The CDR3 runs 13 residues. Germline CDR1 and CDR2: MNHEY and SVGAGI. V was cut by 5 bases and J by 3 bases, with 10 bases left in between. The CDR3 DNA is TGTGCCAGCAGTCCAATGAGGTACACTGAAGCTTTCTTT. Translating it yields CASSPMRYTEAFF.